The clone carrying this TCR beta chain was counted at least ten times. Antigen: not known. Each CDR3 protein gets one entry after TCRdb re-called the reads with MiXCR. Among a few hundred thousand distinct CDR3 sequences listed, about 35% were seen once. The record originates from a study of T cell repertoires in cytomegalovirus infection. The wider study: Used in the study were CMV epitopes, some recently identified and HLA-C-restricted, others well-studied and HLA-B-restricted. Matching HLA type, along with CMV infection, was indicated by public TCR beta signatures.

The study, taken as a whole, reports: The ex vivo response was dominated by HLA-C-restricted CMV-specific TCR beta clonotypes. Summed frequency of shared TCR beta families picked out CMV carriers who also had the relevant HLA.

This CDR3 is built from 13 residues. CDR1 is SGHTA and CDR2 is FQGNSA in the germline V gene. V trimming: 4 bases; J trimming: 1 base; junction bases outside the gene matches: 0. The chain employs TRBV7-2 and TRBJ1-1; 7 nucleotides align to TRBD1. The source material was cultured PBMCs, sampled from culture after CMV antigen stimulation. The sequence was obtained from a human donor in good health (CMV status not recorded). Some clones in this sample may be carry-over from other donors' samples. The CDR3 loop reads CASSWTGNTEAFF. CDR3 nucleotides: TGTGCCAGCAGCTGGACAGGGAACACTGAAGCTTTCTTT.